The text below deals with one T cell receptor beta chain. Its antigen is not known. One junction end disagrees with the germline gene, perhaps due to a read error. The CDR3 is 15 residues long. The germline V gene has CDR1 SSHAT and CDR2 FNYEAQ (reference sequence). Libraries of TCR beta came from quantitative 5'-RACE with molecular barcodes. TCRdb reprocessed the 5' RACE reads with MiXCR, giving one entry per CDR3 protein. Of 250,000 to 350,000 distinct CDR3 sequences listed, 20% are singletons. The data were taken from a study of CD8 T cells in ankylosing spondylitis. General study results and limits: A number of the motif variants had already been described in reactive arthritis synovial fluid and blood. There was a TCR beta motif, made of several highly homologous variants, that appeared characteristic of ankylosing spondylitis blood. The authors reported significant enrichment of disease-linked clones in matched ankylosing spondylitis synovial fluid.

This chain connects TRBV7-7 to TRBJ2-3; TRBD2 matches at 7 bases. This TCR was sampled from a male donor with ankylosing spondylitis or in good health (not recorded which). Sequences were obtained from blood, either unsorted or a sorted T cell fraction (not recorded which). The CDR3: CASSQGLVGTDTQYF. The CDR3 DNA sequence: TGTGCTAGCAGCCAAGGACTAGTCGGCACAGATACGCAGTATTTT.